Presented here are 14 T cell receptor beta chains from one specimen sequenced in a study of PD-1 blockade in classical Hodgkin lymphoma. The patients all showed relapse after autologous stem cell transplantation, while their brentuximab vedotin exposure varied. TCRdb's copy holds only in-frame clones and misses some; the assay was immunoSEQ multiplex PCR. This sample has 35,000 to 55,000 clones; approximately 70% occur once, and the top ten carry around 2.8%. The sequencing used peripheral blood mononuclear cells (PBMCs), collected before the second cycle of nivolumab. The receptors here all came from a human donor with classical Hodgkin lymphoma.

This chain links TRBV7-9 with TRBJ2-1; 14 positions agree with TRBD2. V was clipped by 4 bases and J by 7 bases; unmatched bases: 6. There are 16 residues in the CDR3. Germline lookup yields CDR1 SEHNR and CDR2 FQNEAQ (reference sequence). The CDR3 DNA reads TGTGCCAGCAGCTCGGGACTAGCGGGAGTAGGAAATGAGCAGTTCTTC. Translation: CASSSGLAGVGNEQFF.

The V call is TRBV6-5, the J call TRBJ1-1; D uncertain. V was pared by 0 bases and J by 8 bases, with 7 bases between. Germline CDR1 reads MNHEY; CDR2 reads SVGAGI. This CDR3 is built from 12 residues. Written as DNA, the CDR3 is TGTGCCAGCAGTTACTCGAATAGGGAAGCTTTCTTT. Translated, it gives CASSYSNREAFF.

V gene TRBV27 combines with J gene TRBJ1-2; D may be TRBD1 (5 bases). CDR3 length: 14 amino acids. Germline V CDR1 and CDR2: MNHEY, SMNVEV (reference sequence). V was trimmed by 0 bases and J by 4 bases, leaving 9 bases between them. CDR3 nucleotide sequence: TGTGCCAGCAGTTTATCTAGGGGTGGCTATGGCTACACCTTC. This gives the protein CASSLSRGGYGYTF.

This clone has just a few counts. This rearrangement joins TRBV7-2 to TRBJ2-7, with 10 bases matching TRBD2. Germline CDR1 and CDR2: SGHTA and FQGNSA. The CDR3 contains 15 residues. The trim removed 3 bases at V and 3 bases at J, leaving 5 bases unmatched. The CDR3 coding sequence is TGTGCCAGCAGCTTTCTAGCGGGGGTGGGCTACGAGCAGTACTTC. Translating it yields CASSFLAGVGYEQYF.

This chain connects TRBV29-1 to TRBJ2-2, with TRBD2 as a possible D gene (5 bases). Between the trimmed V and J ends, which lost 6 bases and 5 bases, there was a span of 13 bases. CDR3 length equals 13 residues. Germline lookup yields CDR1 SQVTM and CDR2 ANQGSEA. CDR3 region: CSVGLSRTGELFF. The DNA of the CDR3 is TGCAGCGTCGGACTGTCCCGGACCGGGGAGCTGTTTTTT.

This chain joins TRBV7-9 and TRBJ1-5; D not resolved. Germline values: CDR1 SEHNR, CDR2 FQNEAQ (reference sequence). The CDR3 covers 13 residues. The V and J ends lost 1 base and 6 bases respectively, with 7 bases between them. The CDR3 region is CASSLEAGQPQHF. The CDR3 DNA sequence: TGTGCCAGCAGCTTAGAGGCAGGTCAGCCCCAGCATTTT.

The count of this clone is one. The genes are TRBV7-9 and TRBJ1-1, with a weak D call TRBD1 (5 bases). This CDR3 has 17 amino acids. CDR1 is SEHNR, CDR2 FQNEAQ, per germline (reference sequence). Trimming removed 1 base at V and 4 bases at J, with 19 bases between. The CDR3 DNA reads as TGTGCCAGCAGCTTAGTTAGGGGCCTTCTCCTCCTCACTGAAGCTTTCTTT. It yields the protein CASSLVRGLLLLTEAFF.

This clone was counted once. The chain couples TRBV5-1 to TRBJ1-1, with 8 bases fitting TRBD1. V gave up 2 bases and J gave up 5 bases; unmatched junction bases: 20. From germline, CDR1 is SGHRS and CDR2 YFSETQ. The CDR3 covers 19 residues. The chain's CDR3 is CASSLETLGQATRGTEAFF. CDR3 DNA: TGCGCCAGCAGCTTAGAGACCCTGGGACAGGCCACCAGAGGAACTGAAGCTTTCTTT. Complete variable domain (other parts from reference TRBV5-1 and TRBJ1-1): KAGVTQTPRYLIKTRGQQVTLSCSPISGHRSVSWYQQTPGQGLQFLFEYFSETQRNKGNFPGRFSGRQFSNSRSEMNVSTLELGDSALYLCASSLETLGQATRGTEAFFGQGTRLTVV.

The J gene is TRBJ1-2, the V gene TRBV9; TRBD1 aligns across 7 bases. This CDR3 region has 20 residues. Germline CDR1 is SGDLS and CDR2 is YYNGEE. The V and J ends lost 0 bases and 0 bases, in that order; junction bases with no gene match: 17. As DNA, the CDR3 is TGTGCCAGCAGCGTAGATTCAAGGGGGATACAGGGGCATTCTAACTATGGCTACACCTTC. Amino acids: CASSVDSRGIQGHSNYGYTF.

The rearrangement joins TRBV6-4 to TRBJ2-1, with TRBD1 matching over 7 bases. The CDR3 runs to 14 residues. Per germline, CDR1 MRHNA and CDR2 SNTAGT. V trimming: 5 bases; J trimming: 7 bases; junction bases outside the gene matches: 8. CDR3 nucleotide sequence: TGTGCCAGCAGTCAGGGGACAGTACCTAATGAGCAGTTCTTC. Its translation: CASSQGTVPNEQFF.

V gene TRBV12-5 combines with J gene TRBJ2-5; 14 nucleotides align to TRBD2. The V and J ends lost 0 bases and 5 bases, in that order; junction bases with no gene match: 11. The CDR3 length is 19 residues. CDR1 and CDR2 (germline): LGHNT, FRNRAP. CDR3 sequence: CASGLVSRLAGGPEETQYF. The CDR3 DNA reads as TGTGCTAGTGGTTTGGTGTCGCGACTAGCGGGGGGGCCTGAGGAGACCCAGTACTTC.

This clone was observed a single time. The J gene is TRBJ1-5, the V gene TRBV18; D may be TRBD1 (5 bases). This CDR3 has 20 residues. V was clipped by 2 bases and J by 0 bases, with 23 bases between them. Germline CDR1 reads KGHSH; CDR2 reads LQKENI. DNA for the CDR3: TGTGCCAGCTCACCATCTGGGCTGAGGCTACTAGGGGCTAGCAATCAGCCCCAGCATTTT. This sequence encodes CASSPSGLRLLGASNQPQHF.

J is TRBJ1-5 and V is TRBV6-5, with 8 bases aligning to TRBD1. The CDR3 has 15 amino acids. With 6 bases clipped from V and 7 bases from J, the junction kept 11 bases outside the gene matches. Germline lookup yields CDR1 MNHEY and CDR2 SVGAGI. The chain's CDR3 is CASSDATGVSQPQHF. The CDR3 region has the DNA TGTGCCAGCAGCGATGCGACAGGGGTGAGCCAGCCCCAGCATTTT.

This clone was observed a handful of times. The J gene is TRBJ2-3, the V gene TRBV5-1; D uncertain. Trimming took off 5 bases at V and 0 bases at J, with 7 bases between the two ends. The CDR3 has 13 amino acids. Looked up from germline, CDR1 is SGHRS and CDR2 is YFSETQ. The CDR3 is CASRTASTDTQYF. The CDR3 region has the DNA TGCGCCAGCAGGACCGCTAGCACAGATACGCAGTATTTT.